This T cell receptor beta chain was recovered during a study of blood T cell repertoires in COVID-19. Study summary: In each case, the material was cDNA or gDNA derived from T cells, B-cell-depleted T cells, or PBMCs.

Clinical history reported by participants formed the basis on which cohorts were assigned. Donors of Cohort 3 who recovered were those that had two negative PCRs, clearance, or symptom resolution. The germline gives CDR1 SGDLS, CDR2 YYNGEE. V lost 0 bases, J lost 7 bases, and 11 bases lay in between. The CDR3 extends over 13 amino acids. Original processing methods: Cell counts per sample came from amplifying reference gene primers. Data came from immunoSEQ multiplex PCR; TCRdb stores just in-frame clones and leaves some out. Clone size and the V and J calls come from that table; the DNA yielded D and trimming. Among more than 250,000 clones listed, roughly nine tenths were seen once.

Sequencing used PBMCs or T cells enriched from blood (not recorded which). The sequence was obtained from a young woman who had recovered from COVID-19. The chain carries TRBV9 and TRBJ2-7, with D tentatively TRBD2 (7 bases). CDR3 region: CASSVARGGEQYF. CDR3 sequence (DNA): TGTGCCAGCAGCGTAGCAAGGGGGGGAGAGCAGTACTTC.